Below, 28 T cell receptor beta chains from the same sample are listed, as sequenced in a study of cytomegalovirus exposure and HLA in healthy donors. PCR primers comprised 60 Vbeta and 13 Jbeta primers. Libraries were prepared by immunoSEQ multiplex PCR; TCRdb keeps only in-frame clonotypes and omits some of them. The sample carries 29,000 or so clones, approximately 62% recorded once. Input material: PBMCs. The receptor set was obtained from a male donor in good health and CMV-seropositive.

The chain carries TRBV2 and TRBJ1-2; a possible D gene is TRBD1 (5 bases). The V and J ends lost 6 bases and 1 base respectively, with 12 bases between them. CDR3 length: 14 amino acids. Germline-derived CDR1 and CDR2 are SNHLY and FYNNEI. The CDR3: CASSSDRYNYGYTF. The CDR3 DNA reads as TGTGCCAGCAGCTCCGACAGATATAACTATGGCTACACCTTC.

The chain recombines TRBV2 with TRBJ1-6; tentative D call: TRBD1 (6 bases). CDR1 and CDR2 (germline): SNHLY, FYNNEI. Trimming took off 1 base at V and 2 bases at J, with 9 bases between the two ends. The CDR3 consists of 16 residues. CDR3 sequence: CASSEGGGTYNSPLHF. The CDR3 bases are TGTGCCAGCAGTGAAGGAGGGGGAACCTATAATTCACCCCTCCACTTT.

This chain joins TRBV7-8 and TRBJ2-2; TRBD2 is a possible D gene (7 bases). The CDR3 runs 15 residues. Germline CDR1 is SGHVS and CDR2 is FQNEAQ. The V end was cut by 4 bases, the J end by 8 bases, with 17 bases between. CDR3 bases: TGTGCCAGCAGCTCCACCTCCCGGGGGGCAGGGGAGCTGTTTTTT. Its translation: CASSSTSRGAGELFF.

The CDR3 spells CASSFEGNYGYTF. DNA of the CDR3: TGTGCCAGCAGCTTCGAGGGTAACTATGGCTACACCTTC. This chain links TRBV5-4 with TRBJ1-2, with D unclear. The V gene lost 2 bases and the J gene lost 1 base, with 6 bases spanning the gap. This CDR3 is 13 amino acids long. Germline values: CDR1 SGHNT, CDR2 YYREEE (reference sequence).

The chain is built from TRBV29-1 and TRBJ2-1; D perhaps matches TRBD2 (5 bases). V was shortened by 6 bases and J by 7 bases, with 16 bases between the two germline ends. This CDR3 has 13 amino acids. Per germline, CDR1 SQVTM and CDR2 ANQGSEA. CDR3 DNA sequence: TGCAGCGTGGTGAGTCTAGCCGCAAATGAGCAGTTCTTC. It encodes CSVVSLAANEQFF.

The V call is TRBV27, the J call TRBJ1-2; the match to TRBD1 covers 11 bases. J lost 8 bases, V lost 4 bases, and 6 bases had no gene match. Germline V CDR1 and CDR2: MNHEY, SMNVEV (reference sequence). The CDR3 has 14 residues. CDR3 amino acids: CASSSWTGGDGYTF. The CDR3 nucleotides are TGTGCCAGCAGTTCGTGGACAGGGGGCGACGGCTACACCTTC.

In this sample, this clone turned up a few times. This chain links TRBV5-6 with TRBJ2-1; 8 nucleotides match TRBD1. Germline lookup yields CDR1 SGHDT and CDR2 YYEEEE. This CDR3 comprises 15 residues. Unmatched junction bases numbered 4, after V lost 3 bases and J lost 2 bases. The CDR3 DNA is TGTGCCAGCAGCTACGGACAGGGCCCCTACAATGAGCAGTTCTTC. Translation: CASSYGQGPYNEQFF.

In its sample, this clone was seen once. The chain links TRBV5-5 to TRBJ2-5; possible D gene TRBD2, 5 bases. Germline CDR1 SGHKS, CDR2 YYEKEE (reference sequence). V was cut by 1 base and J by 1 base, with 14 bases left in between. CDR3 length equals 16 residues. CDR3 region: CASSLYGVSGQETQYF. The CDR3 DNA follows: TGTGCCAGCAGCTTGTACGGGGTCTCGGGCCAAGAGACCCAGTACTTC.

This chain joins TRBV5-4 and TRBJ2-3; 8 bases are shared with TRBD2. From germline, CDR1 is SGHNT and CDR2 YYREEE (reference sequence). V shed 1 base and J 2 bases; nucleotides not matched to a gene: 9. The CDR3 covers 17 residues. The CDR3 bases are TGTGCCAGCAGCTTGAAGTCCAGCGGGGGACCCACAGATACGCAGTATTTT. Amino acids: CASSLKSSGGPTDTQYF.

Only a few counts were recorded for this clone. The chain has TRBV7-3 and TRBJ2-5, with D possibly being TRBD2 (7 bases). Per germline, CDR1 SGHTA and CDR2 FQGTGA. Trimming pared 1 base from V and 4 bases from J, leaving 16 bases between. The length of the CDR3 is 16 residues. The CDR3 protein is CASSLKGREGGETQYF. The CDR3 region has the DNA TGTGCCAGCAGCTTAAAAGGAAGGGAGGGGGGAGAGACCCAGTACTTC.

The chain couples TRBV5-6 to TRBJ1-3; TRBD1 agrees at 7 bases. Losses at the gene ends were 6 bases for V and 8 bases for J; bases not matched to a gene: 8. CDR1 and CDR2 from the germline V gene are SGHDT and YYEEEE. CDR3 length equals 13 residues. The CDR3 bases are TGTGCCAGCACCGGGACAGTTGCGGACACCATATATTTT. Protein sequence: CASTGTVADTIYF.

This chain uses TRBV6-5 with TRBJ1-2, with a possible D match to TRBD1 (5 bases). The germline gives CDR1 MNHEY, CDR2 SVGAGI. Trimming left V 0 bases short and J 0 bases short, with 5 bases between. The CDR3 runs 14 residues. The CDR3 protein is CASSYSTANYGYTF. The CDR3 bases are TGTGCCAGCAGTTACTCGACAGCTAACTATGGCTACACCTTC.

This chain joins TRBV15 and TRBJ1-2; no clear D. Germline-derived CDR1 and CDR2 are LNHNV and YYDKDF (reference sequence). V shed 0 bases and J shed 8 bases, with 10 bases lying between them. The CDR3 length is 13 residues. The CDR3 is CATSREGLLGYTF. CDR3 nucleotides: TGTGCCACCAGCAGAGAAGGACTGCTGGGCTACACCTTC. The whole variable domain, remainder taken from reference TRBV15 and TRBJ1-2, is DAMVIQNPRYQVTQFGKPVTLSCSQTLNHNVMYWYQQKSSQAPKLLFHYYDKDFNNEADTPDNFQSRRPNTSFCFLDIRSPGLGDTAMYLCATSREGLLGYTFGSGTRLTVV.

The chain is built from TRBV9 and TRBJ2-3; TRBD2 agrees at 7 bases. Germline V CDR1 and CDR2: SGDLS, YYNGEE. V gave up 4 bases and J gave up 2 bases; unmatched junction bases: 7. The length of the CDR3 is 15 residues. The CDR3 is CASSFNGGTTDTQYF. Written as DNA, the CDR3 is TGTGCCAGCAGCTTTAACGGGGGGACCACAGATACGCAGTATTTT. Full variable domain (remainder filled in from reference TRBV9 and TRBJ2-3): DSGVTQTPKHLITATGQRVTLRCSPRSGDLSVYWYQQSLDQGLQFLIQYYNGEERAKGNILERFSAQQFPDLHSELNLSSLELGDSALYFCASSFNGGTTDTQYFGPGTRLTVL.

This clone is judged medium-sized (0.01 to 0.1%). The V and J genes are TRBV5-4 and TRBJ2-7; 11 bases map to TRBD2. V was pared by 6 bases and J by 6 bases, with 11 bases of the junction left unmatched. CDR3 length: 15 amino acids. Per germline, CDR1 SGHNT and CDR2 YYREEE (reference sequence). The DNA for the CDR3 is TGTGCCAGCACCTTCGCCCTAGCGGGAGGCGTCGAGCAGTACTTC. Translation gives CASTFALAGGVEQYF.

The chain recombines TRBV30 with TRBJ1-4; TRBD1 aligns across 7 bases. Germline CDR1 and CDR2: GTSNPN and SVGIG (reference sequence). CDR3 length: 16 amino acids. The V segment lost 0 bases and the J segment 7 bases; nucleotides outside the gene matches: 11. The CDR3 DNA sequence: TGTGCCTGGAGTGTGGGAGTGACAGGGAGCGGTGAAAAACTGTTTTTT. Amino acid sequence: CAWSVGVTGSGEKLFF.

The CDR3: CASSQWGSDRARGYTF. Here the CDR3 DNA reads TGTGCCAGCAGCCAATGGGGATCTGACAGGGCTCGGGGCTACACCTTC. J is TRBJ1-2 and V is TRBV7-9; 7 nucleotides agree with TRBD1. CDR1 is SEHNR, CDR2 FQNEAQ, per germline (reference sequence). The CDR3 runs 16 residues. The trim removed 5 bases at V and 8 bases at J, leaving 17 bases unmatched.

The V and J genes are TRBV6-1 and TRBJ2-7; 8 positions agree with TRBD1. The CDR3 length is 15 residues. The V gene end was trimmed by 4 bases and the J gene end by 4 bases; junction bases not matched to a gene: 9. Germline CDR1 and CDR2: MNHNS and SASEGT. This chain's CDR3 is CASSAVQGASYEQYF. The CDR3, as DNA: TGTGCCAGCAGTGCGGTCCAGGGGGCATCATACGAGCAGTACTTC.

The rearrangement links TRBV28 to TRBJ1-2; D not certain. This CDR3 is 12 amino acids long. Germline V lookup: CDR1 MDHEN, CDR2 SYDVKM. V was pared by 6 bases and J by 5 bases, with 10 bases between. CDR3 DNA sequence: TGTGCCAGCAGGTCCCTTCGTTATGGCTACACCTTC. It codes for CASRSLRYGYTF.

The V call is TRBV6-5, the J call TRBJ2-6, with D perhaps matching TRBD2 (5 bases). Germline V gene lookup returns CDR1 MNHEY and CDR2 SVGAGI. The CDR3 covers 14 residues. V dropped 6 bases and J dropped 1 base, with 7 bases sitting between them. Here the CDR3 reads CASSRTSGANVLTF. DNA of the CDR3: TGTGCCAGCAGCCGGACTTCTGGGGCCAACGTCCTGACTTTC.

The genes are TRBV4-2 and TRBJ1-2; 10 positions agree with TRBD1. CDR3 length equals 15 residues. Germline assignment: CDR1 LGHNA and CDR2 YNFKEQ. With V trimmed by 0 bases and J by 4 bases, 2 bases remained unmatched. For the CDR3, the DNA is TGTGCCAGCAGCCAAGATGGGACAGGGGTCTATGGCTACACCTTC. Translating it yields CASSQDGTGVYGYTF.

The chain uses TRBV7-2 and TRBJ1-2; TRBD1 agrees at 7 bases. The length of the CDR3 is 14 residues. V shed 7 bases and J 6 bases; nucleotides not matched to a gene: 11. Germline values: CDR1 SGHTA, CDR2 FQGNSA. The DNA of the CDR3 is TGTGCCAGCACCCGAAACAGGGGAAATAATGGCTACACCTTC. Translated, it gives CASTRNRGNNGYTF. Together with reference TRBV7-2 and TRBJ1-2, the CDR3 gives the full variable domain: GAGVSQSPSNKVTEKGKDVELRCDPISGHTALYWYRQSLGQGLEFLIYFQGNSAPDKSGLPSDRFSAERTGGSVSTLTIQRTQQEDSAVYLCASTRNRGNNGYTFGSGTRLTVV.

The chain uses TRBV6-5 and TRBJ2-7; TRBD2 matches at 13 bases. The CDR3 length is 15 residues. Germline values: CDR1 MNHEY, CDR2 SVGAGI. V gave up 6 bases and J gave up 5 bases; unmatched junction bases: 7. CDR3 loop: CASSPGTSGIDEQYF. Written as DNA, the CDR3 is TGTGCCAGCAGCCCGGGGACTAGCGGGATCGACGAGCAGTACTTC.

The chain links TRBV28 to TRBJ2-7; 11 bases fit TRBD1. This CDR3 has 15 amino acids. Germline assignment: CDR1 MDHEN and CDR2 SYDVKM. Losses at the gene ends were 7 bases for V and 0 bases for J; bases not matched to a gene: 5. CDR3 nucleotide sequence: TGTGCCAGCATCCCGGGACAGGGGGGCTCCTACGAGCAGTACTTC. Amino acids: CASIPGQGGSYEQYF.

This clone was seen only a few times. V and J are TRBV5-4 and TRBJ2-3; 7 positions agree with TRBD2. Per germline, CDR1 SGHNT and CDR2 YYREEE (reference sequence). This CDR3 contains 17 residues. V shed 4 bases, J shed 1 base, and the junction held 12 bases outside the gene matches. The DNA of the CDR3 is TGTGCCAGCAGCCCGCCCCCCGCGGGGGAATGCACAGATACGCAGTATTTT. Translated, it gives CASSPPPAGECTDTQYF.

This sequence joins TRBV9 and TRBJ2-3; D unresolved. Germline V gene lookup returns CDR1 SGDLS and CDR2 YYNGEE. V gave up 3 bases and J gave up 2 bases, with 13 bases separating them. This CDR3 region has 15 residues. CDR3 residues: CASSERPVLTDTQYF. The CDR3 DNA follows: TGTGCCAGCAGCGAGAGGCCAGTACTCACAGATACGCAGTATTTT.

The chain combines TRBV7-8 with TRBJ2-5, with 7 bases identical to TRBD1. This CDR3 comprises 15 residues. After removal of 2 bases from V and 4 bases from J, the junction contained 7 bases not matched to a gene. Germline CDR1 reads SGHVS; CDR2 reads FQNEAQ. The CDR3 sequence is CASSLHRGPSETQYF. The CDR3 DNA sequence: TGTGCCAGCAGCTTACACAGGGGTCCTTCAGAGACCCAGTACTTC.

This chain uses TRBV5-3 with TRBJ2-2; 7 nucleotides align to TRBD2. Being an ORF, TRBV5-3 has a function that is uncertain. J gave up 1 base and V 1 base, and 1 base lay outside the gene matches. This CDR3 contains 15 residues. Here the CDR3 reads CARSLSGVNTGELFF. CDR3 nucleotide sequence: TGTGCCAGAAGCTTGAGCGGGGTGAACACCGGGGAGCTGTTTTTT.